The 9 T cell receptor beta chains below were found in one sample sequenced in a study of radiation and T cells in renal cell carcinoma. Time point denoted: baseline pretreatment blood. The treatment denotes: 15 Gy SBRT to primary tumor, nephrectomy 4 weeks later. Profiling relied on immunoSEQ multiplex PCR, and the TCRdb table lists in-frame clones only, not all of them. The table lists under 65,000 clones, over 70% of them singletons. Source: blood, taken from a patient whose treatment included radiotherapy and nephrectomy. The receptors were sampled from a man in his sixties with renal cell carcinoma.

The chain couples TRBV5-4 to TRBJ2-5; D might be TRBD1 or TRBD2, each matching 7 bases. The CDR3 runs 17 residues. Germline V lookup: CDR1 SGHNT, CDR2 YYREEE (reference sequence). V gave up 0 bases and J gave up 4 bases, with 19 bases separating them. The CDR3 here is CASSLEGALGEGETQYF. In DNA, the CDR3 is TGTGCCAGCAGCTTGGAGGGGGCGCTAGGGGAGGGAGAGACCCAGTACTTC.

Written as DNA, the CDR3 is TGTGCCAGCAGCGTAGAAGGGAACACTGAAGCTTTCTTT. This translates into CASSVEGNTEAFF. The V and J genes are TRBV9 and TRBJ1-1; D not certain. Per the germline V gene, CDR1 is SGDLS and CDR2 is YYNGEE. Trimming took 0 bases from V and 1 from J, leaving 4 bases between them. The CDR3 length is 13 residues.

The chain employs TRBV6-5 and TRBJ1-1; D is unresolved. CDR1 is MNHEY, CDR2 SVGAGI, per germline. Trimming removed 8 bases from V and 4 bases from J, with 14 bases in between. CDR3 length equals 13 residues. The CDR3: CASRTFSGTEAFF. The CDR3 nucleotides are TGTGCCAGCCGAACCTTTTCCGGCACTGAAGCTTTCTTT.

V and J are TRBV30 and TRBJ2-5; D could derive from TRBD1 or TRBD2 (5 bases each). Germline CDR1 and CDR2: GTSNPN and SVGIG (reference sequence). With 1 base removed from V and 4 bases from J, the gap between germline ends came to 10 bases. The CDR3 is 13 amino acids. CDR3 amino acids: CAWSAGLGETQYF. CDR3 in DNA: TGTGCCTGGAGTGCGGGGCTAGGAGAGACCCAGTACTTC.

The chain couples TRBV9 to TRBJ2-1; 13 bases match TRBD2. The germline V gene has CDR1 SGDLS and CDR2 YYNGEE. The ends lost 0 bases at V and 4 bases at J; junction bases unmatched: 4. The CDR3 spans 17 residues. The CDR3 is CASSVALAGGQYNEQFF. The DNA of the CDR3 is TGTGCCAGCAGCGTAGCACTAGCGGGGGGGCAATACAATGAGCAGTTCTTC.

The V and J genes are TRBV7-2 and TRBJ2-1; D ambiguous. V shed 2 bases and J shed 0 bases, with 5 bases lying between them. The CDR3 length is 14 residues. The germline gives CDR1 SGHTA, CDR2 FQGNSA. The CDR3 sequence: CASSLTGSYNEQFF. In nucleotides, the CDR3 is TGTGCCAGCAGCTTAACGGGCTCCTACAATGAGCAGTTCTTC.

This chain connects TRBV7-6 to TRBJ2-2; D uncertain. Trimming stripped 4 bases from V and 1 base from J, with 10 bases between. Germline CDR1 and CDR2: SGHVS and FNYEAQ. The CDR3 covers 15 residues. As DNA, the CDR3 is TGTGCCAGCAGCTCTTGGATGAAGAACACCGGGGAGCTGTTTTTT. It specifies CASSSWMKNTGELFF. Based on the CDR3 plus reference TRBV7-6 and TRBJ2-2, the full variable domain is GAGVSQSPRYKVTKRGQDVALRCDPISGHVSLYWYRQALGQGPEFLTYFNYEAQQDKSGLPNDRFSAERPEGSISTLTIQRTEQRDSAMYRCASSSWMKNTGELFFGEGSRLTVL.

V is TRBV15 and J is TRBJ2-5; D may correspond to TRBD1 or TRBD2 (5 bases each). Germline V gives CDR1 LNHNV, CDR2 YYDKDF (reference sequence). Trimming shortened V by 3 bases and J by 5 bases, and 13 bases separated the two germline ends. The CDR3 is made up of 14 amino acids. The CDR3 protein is CATSRGEGLETQYF. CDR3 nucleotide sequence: TGTGCCACCAGCAGGGGGGAAGGGTTGGAGACCCAGTACTTC.

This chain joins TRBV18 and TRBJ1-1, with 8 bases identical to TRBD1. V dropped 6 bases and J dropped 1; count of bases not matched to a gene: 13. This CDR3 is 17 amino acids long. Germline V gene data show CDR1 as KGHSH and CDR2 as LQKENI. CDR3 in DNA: TGTGCCAGCTCGGTTAGACAGGGGACTACGAAGAACACTGAAGCTTTCTTT. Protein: CASSVRQGTTKNTEAFF.